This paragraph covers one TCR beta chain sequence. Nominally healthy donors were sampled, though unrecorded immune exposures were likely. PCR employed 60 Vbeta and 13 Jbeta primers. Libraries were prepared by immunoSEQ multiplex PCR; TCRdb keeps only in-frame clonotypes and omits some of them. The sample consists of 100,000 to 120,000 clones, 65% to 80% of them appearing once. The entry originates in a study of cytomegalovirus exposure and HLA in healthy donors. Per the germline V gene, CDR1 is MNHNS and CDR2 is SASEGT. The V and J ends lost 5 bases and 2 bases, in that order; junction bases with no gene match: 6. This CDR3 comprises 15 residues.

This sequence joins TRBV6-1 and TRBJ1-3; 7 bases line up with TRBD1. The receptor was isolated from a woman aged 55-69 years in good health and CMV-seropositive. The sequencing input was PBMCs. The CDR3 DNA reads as TGTGCCAGCAGTCTCCGCAGGGGGGCTGGAAACACCATATATTTT. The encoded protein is CASSLRRGAGNTIYF.